This TCR beta chain originates from a study of blood T cell repertoires in COVID-19. Sequencing used immunoSEQ multiplex PCR; TCRdb keeps in-frame clones, though not all of them. This sample yields some 270,000 clones, of which approximately 89% are seen a single time; roughly 8% belongs to the top ten. The germline V and J ends were trimmed by 5 bases and 8 bases, with 15 bases remaining between them. The CDR3 runs 13 residues. Sequences were obtained from peripheral blood. The TCR originated in a man aged 35 to 55 with active or convalescent COVID-19. V and J are TRBV12-3 or TRBV12-4 and TRBJ1-1; D not certain. This CDR3 reads CASSPTAGSEAFF. The DNA of the CDR3 is TGTGCCAGCAGTCCCACCGCGGGCTCCGAAGCTTTCTTT.